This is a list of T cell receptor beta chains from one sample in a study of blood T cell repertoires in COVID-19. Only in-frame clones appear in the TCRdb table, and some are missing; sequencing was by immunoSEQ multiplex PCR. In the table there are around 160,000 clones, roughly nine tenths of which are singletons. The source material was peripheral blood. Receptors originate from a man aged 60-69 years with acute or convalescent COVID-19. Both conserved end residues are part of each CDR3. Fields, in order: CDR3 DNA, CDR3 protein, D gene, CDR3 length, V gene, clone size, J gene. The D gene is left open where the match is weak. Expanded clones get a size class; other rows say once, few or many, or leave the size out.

DNA: TGTGCCAGCGGCCCAACGCTCCCGGGACAGGGGGGAGACATTCAGTACTTC
CDR3: CASGPTLPGQGGDIQYF
D: TRBD1
length: 17
V: TRBV6-2/TRBV6-3
size: NA
J: TRBJ2-4

DNA: TGTGCCAGCAGCTTGCAGGGGACCTTAAACACTGAAGCTTTCTTT
CDR3: CASSLQGTLNTEAFF
D: NA
length: 15
V: TRBV5-5
size: NA
J: TRBJ1-1

DNA: TGTGCCAGCACCAATCCCGGGACAGGCAGTAACTATGGCTACACCTTC
CDR3: CASTNPGTGSNYGYTF
D: TRBD1
length: 16
V: TRBV9
size: NA
J: TRBJ1-2

DNA: TGTGCCAGTAGTATCAACAGGAGCAATCAGCCCCAGCATTTT
CDR3: CASSINRSNQPQHF
D: NA
length: 14
V: TRBV19
size: NA
J: TRBJ1-5

DNA: TGTGCCAGCTCACCATTATCGGGACAGCCCCAGCATTTT
CDR3: CASSPLSGQPQHF
D: NA
length: 13
V: TRBV18
size: NA
J: TRBJ1-5

DNA: TGTGCCAGTAGTCTCCGGAAACAGGGGCGACCTAACTATGGCTACACCTTC
CDR3: CASSLRKQGRPNYGYTF
D: TRBD1
length: 17
V: TRBV19
size: NA
J: TRBJ1-2

DNA: TGTGCCAGCAGCCAAGCCAGGGGGAAAGGAAACACCATATATTTT
CDR3: CASSQARGKGNTIYF
D: TRBD1
length: 15
V: TRBV3-1/TRBV3-2
size: NA
J: TRBJ1-3

DNA: TGTGCCTGGAGTGTAGGGGTCGTACAGGGTCGCCCAGAGACCCAGTACTTC
CDR3: CAWSVGVVQGRPETQYF
D: NA
length: 17
V: TRBV30
size: once
J: TRBJ2-5

DNA: TGTGCCACCAGTGCCAGGACAGGGGATAACTATGGCTACACCTTC
CDR3: CATSARTGDNYGYTF
D: TRBD1
length: 15
V: TRBV24-1
size: NA
J: TRBJ1-2

DNA: TGTGCCAGCAGCTTAGGTTTGGGAGCTAACTATGGCTACACCTTC
CDR3: CASSLGLGANYGYTF
D: NA
length: 15
V: TRBV7-2
size: NA
J: TRBJ1-2

DNA: TGCGCCAGCAGCCACCTTGGACAGGGGAAGGGTGGCTACACCTTC
CDR3: CASSHLGQGKGGYTF
D: TRBD1
length: 15
V: TRBV23-1
size: NA
J: TRBJ1-2

DNA: TGTGCCATCAGTGAGTCGGGACAGCTTTCGGACGAGCAGTACTTC
CDR3: CAISESGQLSDEQYF
D: TRBD1
length: 15
V: TRBV10-3
size: once
J: TRBJ2-7

DNA: TGTGCCAGCAGCTTTAGACACCCGAACACTGAAGCTTTCTTT
CDR3: CASSFRHPNTEAFF
D: NA
length: 14
V: TRBV7-8
size: NA
J: TRBJ1-1

DNA: TGCAGCGTTAGGGGTGGGGTGAAGGACTACAATGAGCAGTTCTTC
CDR3: CSVRGGVKDYNEQFF
D: NA
length: 15
V: TRBV29-1
size: NA
J: TRBJ2-1

DNA: TGTGCCAGCAGCTTTGGTTTTCAGGGGTTCACGCACGAGCAGTACTTC
CDR3: CASSFGFQGFTHEQYF
D: NA
length: 16
V: TRBV5-7
size: NA
J: TRBJ2-7

DNA: TGTGCCAGTAGTACGATATCAAGGACCACGGGAAGCGAAAAACTGTTTTTT
CDR3: CASSTISRTTGSEKLFF
D: NA
length: 17
V: TRBV19
size: NA
J: TRBJ1-4

DNA: TGTGCCACCTCGCCGGGACAGGGGTTCTATGGCTACACCTTC
CDR3: CATSPGQGFYGYTF
D: TRBD1
length: 14
V: TRBV24-1
size: NA
J: TRBJ1-2

DNA: TGTGCCAGTATTCGCAGGGTTGGGCTTAGGGACACTGAAGCTTTCTTT
CDR3: CASIRRVGLRDTEAFF
D: NA
length: 16
V: TRBV19
size: NA
J: TRBJ1-1

DNA: TGTGCCAGCAGCACCTCCGAGGGAAACACCATATATTTT
CDR3: CASSTSEGNTIYF
D: NA
length: 13
V: TRBV27
size: NA
J: TRBJ1-3